The next 16 T cell receptor beta chains were all read from a single sample in a study of blood T cells in healthy people across ages (dated by TCRdb to the mid-2010s). Libraries were made using 5' RACE. Sequencing took place on an Illumina HiSeq 2500. A second PCR of about 7 to 12 cycles was run with a J-beta primer mix and a sample-barcoded 5' primer. TCRdb handled the public reads itself, with Q25 trimming in fastp and clone calling in MiXCR, and kept productive beta chains. One record per CDR3 amino acid sequence lists the most common genes and DNA. This sample holds about 800,000 distinct CDR3 sequences; about 46% were observed only once. 15% to 20% of the sample rests with the top ten. The sequencing sample was made of blood. These receptors all stem from a man aged 80 or over in good health.

In this sample, this clonotype turned up a few times. The gene calls are TRBV29-1 and TRBJ2-1, with D tentatively TRBD1 (5 bases). V lost 2 bases and J lost 8, with 10 bases in between. From germline, CDR1 is SQVTM and CDR2 ANQGSEA. CDR3 size: 12 residues. The CDR3 coding sequence is TGCAGCGTTGAATACAGGAGCGATGAGCAGTTCTTC. It specifies CSVEYRSDEQFF.

The chain couples TRBV20-1 to TRBJ1-5; 9 bases agree with TRBD1. In germline, CDR1 is DFQATT, CDR2 SNEGSKA (reference sequence). V lost 5 bases and J lost 2; bases outside the gene matches: 7. This CDR3 contains 15 residues. The DNA of the CDR3 is TGCAGTGCTGTACAGGGGGCTGATGGCAATCAGCCCCAGCATTTT. Its protein product is CSAVQGADGNQPQHF.

The J gene is TRBJ2-3, the V gene TRBV12-3 or TRBV12-4; a possible D gene is TRBD2 (5 bases). Trimming stripped 4 bases from V and 7 bases from J, with 15 bases between. The CDR3 length is 14 residues. This CDR3 is CASSSQPGINTQYF. In DNA, the CDR3 is TGTGCCAGCAGTTCCCAGCCGGGGATAAATACGCAGTATTTT.

The chain has TRBV7-2 and TRBJ2-5, with unresolved D. The V gene's germline CDR1 is SGHTA and CDR2 FQGNSA. The CDR3 covers 14 residues. V was shortened by 2 bases and J by 1 base, with 8 bases between the two germline ends. In nucleotides, the CDR3 is TGTGCCAGCAGCTTAACGGTAATCCAAGAGACCCAGTACTTC. It translates to CASSLTVIQETQYF.

This sequence joins TRBV3-1 and TRBJ2-1; D possibly corresponds to TRBD1 (6 bases). Looked up from germline, CDR1 is LGHDT and CDR2 is YNNKEL (reference sequence). Trimming pared 0 bases from V and 3 bases from J, leaving 12 bases between. CDR3 length equals 16 residues. The CDR3 loop is CASSQDTAGVYNEQFF. For the CDR3, the DNA is TGTGCCAGCAGCCAAGATACGGCAGGGGTCTACAATGAGCAGTTCTTC.

The chain carries TRBV12-3 or TRBV12-4 and TRBJ2-1, with 8 bases matching TRBD1. J lost 13 bases, V lost 6 bases, and 14 bases had no gene match. CDR3 length equals 14 residues. CDR3 amino acids: CASRRGQDQETQFF. CDR3 nucleotides: TGTGCCAGCAGGAGGGGACAGGATCAAGAGACCCAGTTCTTC.

This rearrangement joins TRBV12-3 or TRBV12-4 to TRBJ2-3; D might be TRBD2 (6 bases). This CDR3 is built from 14 residues. The ends were cut back, 3 bases at V and 4 bases at J, with 11 bases in the middle. CDR3 amino acids: CASSFSGGADTQYF. The DNA of the CDR3 is TGTGCCAGCAGTTTCAGCGGCGGGGCAGATACGCAGTATTTT.

The V and J genes are TRBV4-2 and TRBJ2-4; D is perhaps TRBD2 (6 bases). The J call may be in error: the DNA end matches TRBJ2-7 better. This CDR3 contains 15 residues. CDR1 is LGHNA and CDR2 is YNFKEQ in the germline V gene. The CDR3 loop reads CASSQEGSGPYEQYF. Here the CDR3 DNA reads TGTGCCAGCAGCCAAGAAGGTAGCGGCCCCTACGAGCAGTACTTC.

The DNA for the CDR3 is TGTGCCAGCAGCCCGCTCCCGGAGGGCAGGGCTAGCTCCCATGGCTACACCTTC. Translated, it gives CASSPLPEGRASSHGYTF. The chain links TRBV9 to TRBJ1-2, with D maybe TRBD1 (5 bases). Trimming removed 4 bases at V and 6 bases at J, with 28 bases between. The V gene's germline CDR1 is SGDLS and CDR2 YYNGEE. This CDR3 spans 18 amino acids.

This chain connects TRBV20-1 to TRBJ2-7; D is ambiguous. Trimming cost V 6 bases and J 3 bases, with 9 bases left between them. The CDR3 is 11 amino acids. In germline, CDR1 is DFQATT, CDR2 SNEGSKA (reference sequence). The DNA of the CDR3 is TGCAGTGCCCACCATGACTACGAGCAGTACTTC. Encoded protein: CSAHHDYEQYF.

This clonotype was picked up one time. The J gene is TRBJ2-1, the V gene TRBV10-3, with D unclear. This CDR3 contains 14 residues. V shed 11 bases and J shed 2 bases, with 16 bases lying between them. From germline, CDR1 is ENHRY and CDR2 SYGVKD. The chain's CDR3 is CAVAGPLAYNEQFF. The CDR3, as DNA: TGTGCCGTCGCCGGGCCCCTCGCCTACAATGAGCAGTTCTTC.

The rearrangement links TRBV6-6 to TRBJ2-3; the match to TRBD2 covers 10 bases. V lost 5 bases, J lost 4 bases, and 9 bases stayed unmatched. The germline V gene has CDR1 MNHNY and CDR2 SVGAGI (reference sequence). This CDR3 contains 16 residues. CDR3 sequence reads: CASSNPSGSIPDTQYF. The CDR3 DNA follows: TGTGCCAGCAGTAATCCTAGCGGGAGTATTCCAGATACGCAGTATTTT.

The chain recombines TRBV7-2 with TRBJ1-1; D is undetermined. CDR1 is SGHTA, CDR2 FQGNSA, per germline. Trimming cost V 2 bases and J 7 bases, with 17 bases left between them. The CDR3 is 15 residues long. The CDR3 region is CASSLSAQRDFEAFF. For the CDR3, the DNA is TGTGCCAGCAGCTTATCTGCACAGAGGGATTTTGAAGCTTTCTTT.

There are a few counts of this clonotype. V usage is TRBV5-1 and J usage is TRBJ2-1; D is undetermined. The CDR3 is made up of 13 amino acids. The V gene lost 5 bases and the J gene lost 7 bases, with 13 bases spanning the gap. Germline assignment: CDR1 SGHRS and CDR2 YFSETQ. As DNA, the CDR3 is TGCGCCAGCAGTATAGGTGGGGAAAATGAGCAGTTCTTC. It yields the protein CASSIGGENEQFF.

The chain is built from TRBV4-1 and TRBJ2-5; TRBD2 matches at 7 bases. The CDR3 runs 16 residues. The V gene's germline CDR1 is MGHRA and CDR2 YSYEKL. J gave up 0 bases and V 0 bases, and 4 bases lay outside the gene matches. The CDR3 DNA sequence: TGCGCCAGCAGCCAAGAAGATAGCGGGTACCAAGAGACCCAGTACTTC. The encoded protein is CASSQEDSGYQETQYF.

This chain uses TRBV6-1 with TRBJ2-1; tentative D call: TRBD1 (6 bases). V dropped 5 bases and J dropped 5 bases, with 16 bases sitting between them. CDR1 is MNHNS, CDR2 SASEGT, per germline. CDR3 length: 15 amino acids. CDR3 DNA sequence: TGTGCCAGCAGTCAGAACAGGGAACCCCACAATGAGCAGTTCTTC. It yields the protein CASSQNREPHNEQFF.